This entry lists 7 T cell receptor beta chains sequenced from one sample in a study of blood T cells in healthy people across ages. It was with a sample-barcoded 5' primer and a J-beta primer mix that a second PCR of roughly 6 to 12 cycles was run. A single record per CDR3 protein comes from TCRdb applying MiXCR to the 5' RACE reads. The sample has over 1,300,000 distinct CDR3 sequences, approximately 60% seen once; the top ten hold over 5.5%. Material for sequencing was blood. These TCRs come from a man between 18 and 29 years old in good health.

Written as DNA, the CDR3 is TGTGCCAGCAGTTACGGGGTCGAACGCGATGAGCAGTTCTTC. Translated: CASSYGVERDEQFF. The chain links TRBV6-5 to TRBJ2-1; D is unclear. The CDR3 consists of 14 residues. Germline loops: CDR1 MNHEY, CDR2 SVGAGI. Trimming removed 2 bases at V and 8 bases at J, with 13 bases between.

The chain combines TRBV3-1 with TRBJ1-3; unclear D gene. The CDR3 is made up of 17 amino acids. The germline V gene encodes CDR1 LGHDT and CDR2 YNNKEL (reference sequence). With 2 bases removed from V and 2 bases from J, the gap between germline ends came to 16 bases. CDR3 in DNA: TGTGCCAGCAGCCAAATCGCAGGTTTATTGACTGGAAACACCATATATTTT. Protein: CASSQIAGLLTGNTIYF.

This clonotype occurred a few times. The genes are TRBV29-1 and TRBJ2-1, with D perhaps matching TRBD1 or TRBD2 (5 bases each). V was cut by 7 bases and J by 0 bases, with 13 bases left in between. CDR3 length: 14 amino acids. Per the germline V gene, CDR1 is SQVTM and CDR2 is ANQGSEA. CDR3 in DNA: TGCAGCGCCCACGGGGCCCCCTCCTACAATGAGCAGTTCTTC. Protein product: CSAHGAPSYNEQFF.

The chain has TRBV7-6 and TRBJ2-4; TRBD2 agrees at 9 bases. The J call is doubtful: the DNA matches TRBJ2-7 better. This CDR3 is 15 amino acids long. Germline CDR1 SGHVS, CDR2 FNYEAQ. CDR3 coding DNA: TGTGCCAGCAGCGAACGGCCGGGACTAGCTTCCGAGCAGTACTTC. Its translation is CASSERPGLASEQYF.

CDR3 in DNA: TGTGCCAGCAGCCAGGGCAGTGGCGGGGACAACACCTATGGCTACACCTTC. Amino acids: CASSQGSGGDNTYGYTF. The V and J genes are TRBV4-2 and TRBJ1-2; the D gene is possibly TRBD1 (6 bases). This CDR3 region has 17 residues. Per germline, CDR1 LGHNA and CDR2 YNFKEQ. With 3 bases removed from V and 4 bases from J, the gap between germline ends came to 21 bases.

The chain joins TRBV27 to TRBJ2-1; D not resolved. The length of the CDR3 is 13 residues. Trimming removed 2 bases from V and 8 bases from J, with 10 bases in between. Germline V gene data show CDR1 as MNHEY and CDR2 as SMNVEV (reference sequence). CDR3 protein: CASSLRPIDEQFF. The CDR3 DNA follows: TGTGCCAGCAGTTTACGGCCTATTGATGAGCAGTTCTTC.

This clonotype was detected only a few times. This chain uses TRBV5-1 with TRBJ1-2; D is perhaps TRBD1 (5 bases). Germline V gene sequence: CDR1 SGHRS, CDR2 YFSETQ. This CDR3 spans 16 amino acids. Trimming took 1 base from V and 3 from J, leaving 16 bases between them. CDR3 residues: CASSLSRDEQDYGYTF. The CDR3 nucleotides read TGCGCCAGCAGCTTGTCCCGGGACGAACAAGACTATGGCTACACCTTC.